A single sample gave rise to the 32 T cell receptor beta chains below, sequenced in a study of CD8 T cells in ankylosing spondylitis. A single record per CDR3 protein comes from TCRdb applying MiXCR to the 5' RACE reads. The data show fewer than 250,000 distinct CDR3 sequences, with over 9.5% seen just once and roughly a fifth held by the top ten. Source material: blood, either unsorted or a sorted T cell fraction (not recorded which). The receptors come from a male donor with ankylosing spondylitis or in good health (not recorded which).

This clonotype was seen a few times. The junction and the germline gene differ at one end; a read error may be behind it. The CDR3: CASSPQDRVYF. The CDR3 bases are TGTGCCAGCAGCCCCCAAGACCGAGTTTACTTT. The V and J genes are TRBV11-2 and TRBJ1-6; no firm D call. The CDR3 covers 11 residues. CDR1 is SGHAT, CDR2 FQNNGV, per germline.

This rearrangement joins TRBV5-1 to TRBJ1-2; 7 nucleotides agree with TRBD1. Unmatched junction bases numbered 10, after V lost 5 bases and J lost 3 bases. The CDR3 loop spans 15 amino acids. Germline V gives CDR1 SGHRS, CDR2 YFSETQ. This chain's CDR3 is CASSEPGGRDYGYTF. CDR3 nucleotides: TGCGCCAGCAGTGAGCCAGGGGGACGAGACTATGGCTACACCTTC.

The sample holds a few counts of this clonotype. V usage is TRBV7-6 and J usage is TRBJ2-2, with TRBD1 matching over 9 bases. V dropped 5 bases and J dropped 5; count of bases not matched to a gene: 9. Germline lookup yields CDR1 SGHVS and CDR2 FNYEAQ. CDR3 size: 16 residues. In DNA form, the CDR3 reads TGTGCCAGCAGCCGGACCGGGACAGGGCCGACCGGGGAGCTGTTTTTT. Its protein product is CASSRTGTGPTGELFF.

This clonotype was observed a handful of times. The chain links TRBV20-1 to TRBJ1-2; possible D gene TRBD1, 5 bases. Germline V gives CDR1 DFQATT, CDR2 SNEGSKA (reference sequence). The CDR3 consists of 13 residues. V lost 3 bases to trimming and J lost 5 bases, with 13 bases between them. This CDR3 reads CSARRPGLYGYTF. DNA of the CDR3: TGCAGTGCTAGGCGACCAGGGCTTTATGGCTACACCTTC.

The J gene is TRBJ1-4, the V gene TRBV7-9; the D is unclear. The V gene lost 6 bases and the J gene lost 7 bases, with 15 bases spanning the gap. The germline V gene encodes CDR1 SEHNR and CDR2 FQNEAQ (reference sequence). CDR3 length equals 14 residues. CDR3 in DNA: TGTGCCAGCAGTCTGTCAGTTGGCGGTGAAAAACTGTTTTTT. Protein product: CASSLSVGGEKLFF.

This clonotype has a count of ten or more. The J gene is TRBJ1-5, the V gene TRBV12-3 or TRBV12-4, with 9 bases lining up with TRBD1. V dropped 8 bases and J dropped 4; count of bases not matched to a gene: 12. The CDR3 extends over 16 amino acids. CDR3 DNA sequence: TGTGCCAGCTCGAAACGTCGGGGGACAGGGAATCAGCCCCAGCATTTT. Encoded protein: CASSKRRGTGNQPQHF.

The J gene is TRBJ2-7, the V gene TRBV12-3 or TRBV12-4, with D perhaps TRBD2 (6 bases). Trimming pared 4 bases from V and 7 bases from J, leaving 14 bases between. This CDR3 is 13 amino acids long. The CDR3 nucleotides are TGTGCCAGCAGTTCCCGGGCTGCGGGAGAGCAGTACTTC. Its translation: CASSSRAAGEQYF.

In this sample, this clonotype turned up many times. J is TRBJ2-7 and V is TRBV7-9; 7 nucleotides match TRBD2. The CDR3 is made up of 14 amino acids. V lost 5 bases, J lost 2 bases, and 6 bases stayed unmatched. The germline V gene has CDR1 SEHNR and CDR2 FQNEAQ (reference sequence). This chain's CDR3 is CASSREDGAYEQYF. The CDR3 nucleotides read TGTGCCAGCAGCCGGGAGGACGGTGCCTACGAGCAGTACTTC.

In regard to this clonotype: A single base separates this from a much larger clone, so it may be a read error. CDR3 region: CASSTGPGGTDKQYF. The CDR3 DNA is TGCGCCAGCAGCACCGGACCGGGGGGAACAGATAAGCAGTATTTT. The rearrangement uses TRBV5-1 and TRBJ2-3; 7 bases map to TRBD2. The CDR3 runs to 15 residues. Per germline, CDR1 SGHRS and CDR2 YFSETQ.

The rearrangement joins TRBV28 to TRBJ2-2, with D unresolved. The CDR3 runs 16 residues. CDR1 is MDHEN and CDR2 is SYDVKM in the germline V gene. V dropped 7 bases and J dropped 0 bases, with 15 bases sitting between them. Written as DNA, the CDR3 is TGTGCCAGCATCCCTTTCGCCCTTGCGAACACCGGGGAGCTGTTTTTT. It specifies CASIPFALANTGELFF.

This clonotype was recorded a few times. This sequence joins TRBV28 and TRBJ2-5; D not certain. CDR1 and CDR2 (germline): MDHEN, SYDVKM. The CDR3 consists of 13 residues. Trimming removed 5 bases at V and 1 base at J, with 8 bases between. In DNA form, the CDR3 reads TGTGCCAGCAGTAGGCAGAGCCAAGAGACCCAGTACTTC. Translation: CASSRQSQETQYF. The variable domain in full, with the rest retrieved from reference TRBV28 and TRBJ2-5, is DVKVTQSSRYLVKRTGEKVFLECVQDMDHENMFWYRQDPGLGLRLIYFSYDVKMKEKGDIPEGYSVSREKKERFSLILESASTNQTSMYLCASSRQSQETQYFGPGTRLLVL.

Ten or more counts support this clonotype. This chain joins TRBV7-2 and TRBJ2-2; D gene unclear. Looked up from germline, CDR1 is SGHTA and CDR2 is FQGNSA. Trimming pared 5 bases from V and 2 bases from J, leaving 6 bases between. The CDR3 totals 13 residues. The CDR3 sequence is CASSRYNTGELFF. The DNA of the CDR3 is TGTGCCAGCAGCCGATACAACACCGGGGAGCTGTTTTTT.

This clonotype was counted between two and nine times. V is TRBV9 and J is TRBJ2-7; tentatively, D is TRBD1 or TRBD2 (6 bases each). The CDR3 loop spans 15 amino acids. Trimming removed 4 bases from V and 6 bases from J, with 20 bases in between. Germline V gene lookup returns CDR1 SGDLS and CDR2 YYNGEE. CDR3 DNA sequence: TGTGCCAGCAGCACCTCGGGGGCCCCCGCTTCCGAGCAGTACTTC. Translation: CASSTSGAPASEQYF.

This clonotype has at least ten counts. The genes are TRBV5-1 and TRBJ2-2, with 10 bases fitting TRBD1. This CDR3 has 16 amino acids. Germline V gives CDR1 SGHRS, CDR2 YFSETQ. V dropped 6 bases and J dropped 6; count of bases not matched to a gene: 11. The DNA for the CDR3 is TGCGCCAGCACATCTACCGGGACAGGGGAGGCCGGGGAGCTGTTTTTT. Residues: CASTSTGTGEAGELFF.

This clonotype was seen only a few times. The rearrangement links TRBV20-1 to TRBJ1-1, with D perhaps TRBD1 (6 bases). In germline, CDR1 is DFQATT, CDR2 SNEGSKA (reference sequence). The CDR3 is 13 amino acids. V dropped 2 bases and J dropped 4 bases, with 11 bases sitting between them. CDR3 amino acids: CSARRGVATEAFF. The CDR3 nucleotides are TGCAGTGCTAGAAGGGGGGTGGCCACTGAAGCTTTCTTT.

The chain joins TRBV28 to TRBJ1-2, with a tentative D call TRBD1 (5 bases). The V gene lost 6 bases and the J gene lost 8 bases, with 10 bases spanning the gap. This CDR3 comprises 11 residues. Germline loops: CDR1 MDHEN, CDR2 SYDVKM. CDR3: CASSQGAGYTF. CDR3 DNA sequence: TGTGCCAGCAGCCAAGGGGCGGGCTACACCTTC.

This clonotype was seen at least ten times. V usage is TRBV24-1 and J usage is TRBJ2-7; no clear D. Germline CDR1 KGHDR, CDR2 SFDVKD. Between the trimmed V and J ends, which lost 4 bases and 9 bases, there was a span of 9 bases. This CDR3 has 11 amino acids. Here the CDR3 reads CATSDEERQYF. CDR3 bases: TGTGCCACCAGTGACGAAGAGAGGCAGTACTTC.

A few counts support this clonotype. This rearrangement joins TRBV12-3 or TRBV12-4 to TRBJ2-1, with D perhaps TRBD2 (7 bases). The CDR3 runs 15 residues. Trimming shortened V by 5 bases and J by 6 bases, and 17 bases separated the two germline ends. The CDR3 DNA follows: TGTGCCAGCAGTCGGGGGGCCGCGTCCACCAATGAGCAGTTCTTC. Amino acid sequence: CASSRGAASTNEQFF.

In this sample, this clonotype turned up many times. One end of the junction is discordant with germline, which a read error may explain. The rearrangement links TRBV7-7 to TRBJ2-5, with 8 bases aligning to TRBD2. Germline CDR1 reads SSHAT; CDR2 reads FNYEAQ (reference sequence). The CDR3 is made up of 17 amino acids. In DNA form, the CDR3 reads TGTGCTAGCAGCTCGGGGGGGCTAGCGGTGTACCAAGAGACCCAGTACTTC. Encoded protein: CASSSGGLAVYQETQYF. Filled out from reference TRBV7-7 and TRBJ2-5, the complete variable domain reads GAGVSQSPRYKVTKRGQDVTLRCDPISSHATLYWYQQALGQGPEFLTYFNYEAQPDKSGLPSDRFSAERPEGSISTLTIQRTEQRDSAMYRCASSSGGLAVYQETQYFGPGTRLLVL.

This clonotype was seen at least ten times. This chain joins TRBV5-6 and TRBJ2-7, with 9 bases lining up with TRBD1. This CDR3 is built from 15 residues. Looked up from germline, CDR1 is SGHDT and CDR2 is YYEEEE. J gave up 5 bases and V 6 bases, and 12 bases lay outside the gene matches. CDR3 in amino acids: CASNLGQGNPHEQYF. In DNA, the CDR3 is TGTGCCAGCAACCTGGGACAGGGTAATCCCCACGAGCAGTACTTC.

The V gene is TRBV12-3 or TRBV12-4, the J gene TRBJ2-7, with no clear D. The CDR3 is made up of 13 amino acids. V lost 4 bases and J 4 bases, leaving 11 bases between the germline ends. The CDR3 nucleotides are TGTGCCAGCAGTTACGGTGATACATACGAGCAGTACTTC. Residues: CASSYGDTYEQYF.

This clonotype was seen many times. V usage is TRBV29-1 and J usage is TRBJ2-7, with 10 bases fitting TRBD1. The CDR3 totals 14 residues. J was trimmed by 2 bases and V by 8 bases; bases with no gene match: 9. Germline CDR1 and CDR2: SQVTM and ANQGSEA. CDR3 sequence: CSYKGTGATYEQYF. The CDR3 DNA is TGCAGCTATAAGGGGACAGGGGCTACCTACGAGCAGTACTTC.

In this sample, this clonotype turned up many times. The V call is TRBV5-1, the J call TRBJ2-3; 10 bases agree with TRBD2. Per the germline V gene, CDR1 is SGHRS and CDR2 is YFSETQ. The CDR3 consists of 16 residues. The V segment lost 0 bases and the J segment 5 bases; nucleotides outside the gene matches: 6. The CDR3 spells CASSLEERGGVDTQYF. CDR3 DNA sequence: TGCGCCAGCAGCTTGGAGGAGCGGGGGGGCGTAGATACGCAGTATTTT.

Only a few counts were recorded for this clonotype. The genes are TRBV2 and TRBJ2-2; maybe TRBD1 (6 bases). In germline, CDR1 is SNHLY, CDR2 FYNNEI. This CDR3 has 16 amino acids. Trimming pared 2 bases from V and 0 bases from J, leaving 10 bases between. For the CDR3, the DNA is TGTGCCAGCAGTGAACAGGGGACCACGAACACCGGGGAGCTGTTTTTT. It specifies CASSEQGTTNTGELFF.

This chain uses TRBV4-2 with TRBJ2-7; 7 bases are shared with TRBD1. This CDR3 spans 13 amino acids. Unmatched junction bases numbered 8, after V lost 8 bases and J lost 4 bases. Germline CDR1 LGHNA, CDR2 YNFKEQ. The CDR3, as DNA: TGTGCCAGCGGCCCCGGGACAGCGTACGAGCAGTACTTC. Translating it yields CASGPGTAYEQYF.

This clonotype came up a few times. This chain joins TRBV28 and TRBJ2-5, with 7 bases lining up with TRBD1. CDR3 length equals 12 residues. V lost 8 bases to trimming and J lost 3 bases; unmatched junction nucleotides: 3. The germline CDR1 and CDR2 sequences are MDHEN and SYDVKM. The DNA for the CDR3 is TGTGCCAGCTATACAGGGGAAGAGACCCAGTACTTC. It is translated as CASYTGEETQYF.

This clonotype showed up many times. The chain joins TRBV5-1 to TRBJ2-3; 8 bases map to TRBD2. The V gene end was trimmed by 0 bases and the J gene end by 1 base; junction bases not matched to a gene: 7. CDR1 and CDR2 (germline): SGHRS, YFSETQ. The CDR3 covers 17 residues. The CDR3 nucleotides read TGCGCCAGCAGCTTGGCGACCGCGGGGGGCCGCACAGATACGCAGTATTTT. Translating gives CASSLATAGGRTDTQYF. The full variable domain, rest sourced from reference TRBV5-1 and TRBJ2-3, is KAGVTQTPRYLIKTRGQQVTLSCSPISGHRSVSWYQQTPGQGLQFLFEYFSETQRNKGNFPGRFSGRQFSNSRSEMNVSTLELGDSALYLCASSLATAGGRTDTQYFGPGTRLTVL.

This sequence joins TRBV18 and TRBJ1-5, with a possible D match to TRBD1 (5 bases). The CDR3 runs to 13 residues. V was trimmed by 5 bases and J by 8 bases, leaving 13 bases between them. CDR1 is KGHSH and CDR2 is LQKENI in the germline V gene. CDR3 nucleotides: TGTGCCAGCTCAAGGGACGGGGGAGAGCCCCAGCATTTT. This translates into CASSRDGGEPQHF.

This clonotype has at least ten counts. V is TRBV20-1 and J is TRBJ2-1; 10 nucleotides line up with TRBD2. Trimming cost V 0 bases and J 7 bases; bases outside gene matches: 6. The CDR3 has 15 amino acids. CDR1 DFQATT and CDR2 SNEGSKA come from the germline V gene (reference sequence). The CDR3 coding sequence is TGCAGTGCTAGAGATACAGCGGGGGGGTTGAATGAGCAGTTCTTC. This gives the protein CSARDTAGGLNEQFF.

This clonotype was found many times. The chain employs TRBV7-8 and TRBJ2-7, with TRBD2 matching 13 bases. The germline CDR1 and CDR2 sequences are SGHVS and FQNEAQ. CDR3 length: 16 residues. V trimming: 5 bases; J trimming: 5 bases; junction bases outside the gene matches: 9. Here the CDR3 DNA reads TGTGCCAGCAGCACCCGACTAGCGGGGGGTAGTCACGAGCAGTACTTC. It specifies CASSTRLAGGSHEQYF.

This clonotype appeared many times. The V call is TRBV20-1, the J call TRBJ2-3; D is unresolved. Trimming removed 1 base at V and 4 bases at J, with 15 bases between. Per the germline V gene, CDR1 is DFQATT and CDR2 is SNEGSKA (reference sequence). There are 15 residues in the CDR3. The CDR3 coding sequence is TGCAGTGCTAGAGGGGCAGTAGATCGCCCAGATACGCAGTATTTT. Translating it yields CSARGAVDRPDTQYF.

As to this clonotype: A much larger clone lies a single base off, so this may be a read error. The chain joins TRBV5-1 to TRBJ2-7; D possibly corresponds to TRBD1 (5 bases). The CDR3 is 15 residues long. Germline assignment: CDR1 SGHRS and CDR2 YFSETQ. For the CDR3, the DNA is TGCGCCATCAGCTTGGATCAAGGGGAAGCCTACGAGCAGTACTTC. It translates to CAISLDQGEAYEQYF.